One sample yielded the 26 T cell receptor beta chains listed below, sequenced in a study of blood T cell repertoires in COVID-19. TCRdb's table, derived via immunoSEQ multiplex PCR, lists solely in-frame clones and lacks some. The sample holds 60,000 to 75,000 clones, roughly 91% seen once. Sequences were obtained from peripheral blood. These receptors were obtained from a human donor in a cohort sampled during active COVID-19.

In its sample, this clone was seen once. The chain couples TRBV28 to TRBJ1-1; D might be TRBD1 (6 bases). The CDR3 is made up of 16 amino acids. Germline CDR1 and CDR2: MDHEN and SYDVKM. Trimming took 5 bases from V and 0 from J, leaving 16 bases between them. CDR3 region: CASSLTGPGMNTEAFF. DNA for the CDR3: TGTGCCAGCAGTCTTACAGGGCCCGGAATGAACACTGAAGCTTTCTTT.

This chain connects TRBV4-1 to TRBJ2-3; TRBD2 matches at 10 bases. The CDR3 consists of 16 residues. Germline V gene sequence: CDR1 MGHRA, CDR2 YSYEKL. V was pared by 0 bases and J by 4 bases, with 4 bases of the junction left unmatched. The CDR3 is CASSQESSGSPDTQYF. The CDR3, as DNA: TGCGCCAGCAGCCAAGAGTCTAGCGGGAGCCCAGATACGCAGTATTTT.

The V and J genes are TRBV15 and TRBJ2-1; TRBD1 matches 9 bases. V was pared by 4 bases and J by 4 bases, with 5 bases of the junction left unmatched. Germline V gives CDR1 LNHNV, CDR2 YYDKDF (reference sequence). CDR3 size: 15 residues. CDR3 in amino acids: CATSTGTGSYNEQFF. Here the CDR3 DNA reads TGTGCCACCAGCACCGGGACAGGGTCATACAATGAGCAGTTCTTC. Full variable domain (remainder filled in from reference TRBV15 and TRBJ2-1): DAMVIQNPRYQVTQFGKPVTLSCSQTLNHNVMYWYQQKSSQAPKLLFHYYDKDFNNEADTPDNFQSRRPNTSFCFLDIRSPGLGDTAMYLCATSTGTGSYNEQFFGPGTRLTVL.

V usage is TRBV4-1 and J usage is TRBJ2-7; 10 nucleotides align to TRBD2. Per the germline V gene, CDR1 is MGHRA and CDR2 is YSYEKL. Trimming removed 1 base from V and 6 bases from J; junction bases left unmatched: 6. This CDR3 is 15 amino acids long. In DNA, the CDR3 is TGCGCCAGCAGCCAAGGGAGCGGGAGGGCCTCCGAGCAGTACTTC. Translated: CASSQGSGRASEQYF.

The CDR3 sequence: CASSTSGPTYEQYF. The CDR3, as DNA: TGTGCCAGCAGTACCTCGGGTCCTACCTACGAGCAGTACTTC. The J gene is TRBJ2-7, the V gene TRBV2; D call uncertain. V shed 5 bases and J shed 2 bases, with 13 bases lying between them. Germline CDR1 reads SNHLY; CDR2 reads FYNNEI. The CDR3 has 14 residues.

The chain carries TRBV4-1 and TRBJ2-7; D is uncertain. Per the germline V gene, CDR1 is MGHRA and CDR2 is YSYEKL. The CDR3 spans 16 residues. V lost 1 base to trimming and J lost 4 bases, with 17 bases between them. CDR3 sequence reads: CASSQGGGSTPYEQYF. CDR3 in DNA: TGCGCCAGCAGCCAAGGAGGCGGCAGCACTCCTTACGAGCAGTACTTC.

This rearrangement joins TRBV6-5 to TRBJ2-7; 8 bases align to TRBD1. This CDR3 is 14 amino acids long. CDR1 is MNHEY and CDR2 is SVGAGI in the germline V gene. With 7 bases clipped from V and 2 bases from J, the junction kept 7 bases outside the gene matches. CDR3 sequence reads: CASNTRQGPYEQYF. The CDR3 nucleotides are TGTGCCAGCAACACAAGACAGGGGCCCTACGAGCAGTACTTC.

This chain joins TRBV25-1 and TRBJ2-7; 8 bases fit TRBD2. Germline V gene data show CDR1 as MGHDK and CDR2 as SYGVNS. J was trimmed by 1 base and V by 3 bases; bases with no gene match: 5. CDR3 length: 15 amino acids. The CDR3: CASSDSGSQSYEQYF. The CDR3 DNA follows: TGTGCCAGCAGTGACAGCGGGAGTCAATCCTACGAGCAGTACTTC.

This sequence joins TRBV12-3 or TRBV12-4 and TRBJ2-2; no reliable D call. The V end was cut by 6 bases, the J end by 2 bases, with 7 bases between. The CDR3 contains 13 residues. The CDR3 sequence is CASRQSNTGELFF. The CDR3 DNA reads as TGTGCCAGCAGACAGAGCAACACCGGGGAGCTGTTTTTT.

The rearrangement links TRBV4-2 to TRBJ2-7; the match to TRBD2 covers 8 bases. The J segment lost 1 base and the V segment lost 4 bases, leaving 3 bases of the junction unmatched. Looked up from germline, CDR1 is LGHNA and CDR2 is YNFKEQ. CDR3 size: 14 residues. The CDR3 coding sequence is TGTGCCAGCAGCCGAGCGGGAGAGTCCTACGAGCAGTACTTC. This encodes CASSRAGESYEQYF.

The chain combines TRBV4-1 with TRBJ2-1; 11 bases line up with TRBD2. The CDR3 runs to 19 residues. J was trimmed by 4 bases and V by 3 bases; bases with no gene match: 14. The germline CDR1 and CDR2 sequences are MGHRA and YSYEKL. The CDR3 spells CASSQLKLAGERRYNEQFF. The CDR3 DNA sequence: TGCGCCAGCAGCCAGCTAAAACTAGCGGGAGAGAGGAGATACAATGAGCAGTTCTTC.

The chain employs TRBV11-1 and TRBJ2-7, with 9 bases lining up with TRBD2. V lost 4 bases and J lost 3; bases outside the gene matches: 4. Germline V gene lookup returns CDR1 SGHAT and CDR2 FQDESV (reference sequence). This CDR3 has 14 residues. The CDR3 DNA sequence: TGTGCCAGCAGCTCGCGGGAGGGGCTCTACGAGCAGTACTTC. This sequence encodes CASSSREGLYEQYF.

V gene TRBV2 combines with J gene TRBJ1-1, with D uncertain. In germline, CDR1 is SNHLY, CDR2 FYNNEI. This CDR3 comprises 14 residues. The V and J ends lost 2 bases and 7 bases respectively, with 14 bases between them. The CDR3 sequence is CASSEFQVLGEAFF. The CDR3 DNA sequence: TGTGCCAGCAGTGAATTCCAGGTTTTAGGTGAAGCTTTCTTT. Together with reference TRBV2 and TRBJ1-1, the CDR3 gives the full variable domain: EPEVTQTPSHQVTQMGQEVILRCVPISNHLYFYWYRQILGQKVEFLVSFYNNEISEKSEIFDDQFSVERPDGSNFTLKIRSTKLEDSAMYFCASSEFQVLGEAFFGQGTRLTVV.

The gene calls are TRBV6-5 and TRBJ2-1; perhaps TRBD2 as D (5 bases). The CDR3 is 15 amino acids. The germline gives CDR1 MNHEY, CDR2 SVGAGI. V was cut by 3 bases and J by 0 bases, with 9 bases left in between. CDR3 in amino acids: CASSYGGSSYNEQFF. In DNA form, the CDR3 reads TGTGCCAGCAGTTATGGCGGGTCCTCCTACAATGAGCAGTTCTTC.

The chain employs TRBV3-1 (or the pseudogene TRBV3-2) and TRBJ2-3, with D perhaps matching TRBD2 (5 bases). The CDR3 is made up of 15 amino acids. With 3 bases removed from V and 3 bases from J, the gap between germline ends came to 13 bases. The germline V gene encodes CDR1 LGHDT and CDR2 YNNKEL (reference sequence). CDR3 in amino acids: CASSQGPTGTDTQYF. As DNA, the CDR3 is TGTGCCAGCAGCCAGGGCCCGACGGGGACAGATACGCAGTATTTT.

The sample holds one count of this clone. The genes are TRBV4-2 and TRBJ2-2; D gene uncertain. CDR3 size: 13 residues. Trimming cost V 2 bases and J 6 bases, with 7 bases left between them. Germline CDR1 LGHNA, CDR2 YNFKEQ. CDR3 sequence (DNA): TGTGCCAGCAGCCAACTTAATTCCGGGGAGCTGTTTTTT. This encodes CASSQLNSGELFF.

This rearrangement joins TRBV7-3 to TRBJ2-7; maybe TRBD2 (5 bases). The V gene lost 5 bases and the J gene lost 2 bases, with 19 bases spanning the gap. Germline CDR1 SGHTA, CDR2 FQGTGA. There are 16 residues in the CDR3. The CDR3 DNA follows: TGTGCCAGCAGCCCCCGAGGTGAAAGCGGACCCTACGAGCAGTACTTC. Protein: CASSPRGESGPYEQYF.

This chain joins TRBV19 and TRBJ2-7, with TRBD1 as a possible D gene (6 bases). The germline V and J ends were trimmed by 6 bases and 3 bases, with 30 bases remaining between them. CDR1 is LNHDA, CDR2 SQIVND, per germline (reference sequence). The CDR3 length is 19 residues. CDR3 sequence (DNA): TGTGCCAGTAGAATCCCTAACGACCCACGGACAGACGTCTTCTACGAGCAGTACTTC. Its protein is CASRIPNDPRTDVFYEQYF.

This sequence joins TRBV19 and TRBJ2-1; TRBD2 matches 12 bases. The J segment lost 6 bases and the V segment lost 5 bases, leaving 14 bases of the junction unmatched. This CDR3 is 18 amino acids long. The V gene's germline CDR1 is LNHDA and CDR2 SQIVND (reference sequence). DNA for the CDR3: TGTGCCAGTAGTGTAGCCGAAAAGACTAGCGGGAGACGCAATGAGCAGTTCTTC. It translates to CASSVAEKTSGRRNEQFF.

This chain uses TRBV18 with TRBJ2-5, with 7 bases fitting TRBD2. The CDR3 loop spans 15 amino acids. Germline V lookup: CDR1 KGHSH, CDR2 LQKENI. V gave up 8 bases and J gave up 0 bases; unmatched junction bases: 9. For the CDR3, the DNA is TGTGCCAGCAGTAGCGCTAGCGGAAACCAAGAGACCCAGTACTTC. It is translated as CASSSASGNQETQYF.

V and J are TRBV10-3 and TRBJ2-5; 9 positions agree with TRBD2. CDR3 length: 15 residues. J was trimmed by 3 bases and V by 4 bases; bases with no gene match: 6. Germline V CDR1 and CDR2: ENHRY, SYGVKD. The CDR3 loop reads CAISASSGKEETQYF. CDR3 nucleotide sequence: TGTGCCATCAGTGCGTCTAGCGGGAAAGAAGAGACCCAGTACTTC.

The CDR3 loop is CASSSAAGVSREQYF. The CDR3, as DNA: TGTGCCAGTAGTTCCGCGGCGGGAGTGAGTCGCGAGCAGTACTTC. V gene TRBV19 combines with J gene TRBJ2-7, with 7 bases lining up with TRBD2. The length of the CDR3 is 15 residues. Germline CDR1 and CDR2: LNHDA and SQIVND (reference sequence). V shed 5 bases, J shed 6 bases, and the junction held 13 bases outside the gene matches.

As regards this clone: One end of the junction does not line up with germline, which may come from a read error. The same CDR3 can be traced to other DNA sequences in this sample. The V and J genes are TRBV5-8 and TRBJ2-7; 9 nucleotides align to TRBD1. The CDR3 is 12 amino acids. Germline V CDR1 and CDR2: SGHTS, YDEGEE. The CDR3 spells CASSLSGGQGYF. The CDR3 DNA sequence: TGTGCCAGCAGCTTGTCTGGGGGACAGGGCTACTTT. The complete variable domain, with remaining parts taken from reference TRBV5-8 and TRBJ2-7, reads EAGVTQSPTHLIKTRGQQATLRCSPISGHTSVYWYQQALGLGLQFLLWYDEGEERNRGNFPPRFSGRQFPNYSSELNVNALELEDSALYLCASSLSGGQGYFGPGTRLTVT.

This clone was detected only a few times. The chain joins TRBV5-1 to TRBJ2-3; 11 nucleotides match TRBD2. The germline V gene encodes CDR1 SGHRS and CDR2 YFSETQ. The CDR3 is 16 residues long. With 4 bases clipped from V and 3 bases from J, the junction kept 7 bases outside the gene matches. This chain's CDR3 is CASSGGLAEITDTQYF. The CDR3 bases are TGCGCCAGCAGCGGGGGACTAGCGGAAATTACAGATACGCAGTATTTT.

The chain links TRBV11-2 to TRBJ2-1; 14 bases line up with TRBD2. Germline V gene data show CDR1 as SGHAT and CDR2 as FQNNGV. The CDR3 length is 15 residues. V gave up 6 bases and J gave up 7 bases; unmatched junction bases: 5. The CDR3 DNA is TGTGCCAGCAGTTGGACTAGCGGGAGGTTTAATGAGCAGTTCTTC. Amino acid sequence: CASSWTSGRFNEQFF. Full variable domain (remainder filled in from reference TRBV11-2 and TRBJ2-1): EAGVAQSPRYKIIEKRQSVAFWCNPISGHATLYWYQQILGQGPKLLIQFQNNGVVDDSQLPKDRFSAERLKGVDSTLKIQPAKLEDSAVYLCASSWTSGRFNEQFFGPGTRLTVL.

The chain is built from TRBV7-9 and TRBJ2-1; 7 nucleotides align to TRBD2. The CDR3 spans 12 residues. Germline trimming cut 1 base from V and 9 bases from J; bases unmatched to any gene: 0. Per the germline V gene, CDR1 is SEHNR and CDR2 is FQNEAQ (reference sequence). CDR3 residues: CASSLGLAEQFF. CDR3 DNA sequence: TGTGCCAGCAGCTTAGGACTAGCTGAGCAGTTCTTC.